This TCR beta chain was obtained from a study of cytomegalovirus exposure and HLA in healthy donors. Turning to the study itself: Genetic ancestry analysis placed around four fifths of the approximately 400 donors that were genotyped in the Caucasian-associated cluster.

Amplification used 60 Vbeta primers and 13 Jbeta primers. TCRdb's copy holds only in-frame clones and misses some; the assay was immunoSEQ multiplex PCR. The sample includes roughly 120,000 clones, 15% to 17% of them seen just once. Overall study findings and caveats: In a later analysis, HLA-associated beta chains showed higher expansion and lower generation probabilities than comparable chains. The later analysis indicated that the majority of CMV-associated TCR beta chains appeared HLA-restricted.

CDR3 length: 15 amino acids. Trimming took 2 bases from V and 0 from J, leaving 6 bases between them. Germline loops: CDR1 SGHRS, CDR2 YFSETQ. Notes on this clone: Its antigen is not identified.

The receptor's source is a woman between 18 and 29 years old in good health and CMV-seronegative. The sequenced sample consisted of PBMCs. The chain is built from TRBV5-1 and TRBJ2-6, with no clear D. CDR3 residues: CASSLQSSGANVLTF. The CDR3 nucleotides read TGCGCCAGCAGCTTACAGTCCTCTGGGGCCAACGTCCTGACTTTC.